Listed here are 28 T cell receptor beta chains from one sample, sequenced in a study of blood T cell repertoires in COVID-19. The protocol was immunoSEQ multiplex PCR, while the TCRdb copy is restricted to in-frame clones and leaves out a portion. The sample lists under 50,000 clones; around 86% were seen once. Input material: peripheral blood. All receptors derive from a man in his forties with active COVID-19.

The genes are TRBV2 and TRBJ1-1; 9 positions agree with TRBD1. Germline V lookup: CDR1 SNHLY, CDR2 FYNNEI. CDR3 length: 15 residues. The V and J ends lost 5 bases and 4 bases, in that order; junction bases with no gene match: 8. In DNA form, the CDR3 reads TGTGCCAGCAGTCTAGGGACAGGGCGGGTCACTGAAGCTTTCTTT. Its protein product is CASSLGTGRVTEAFF.

Written as DNA, the CDR3 is TGCGCCAGCAGCTTGGGGGGGCGTTCAGAGCAGTACTTC. It translates to CASSLGGRSEQYF. The chain links TRBV5-1 to TRBJ2-7; TRBD1 might be the D (6 bases). From germline, CDR1 is SGHRS and CDR2 YFSETQ. The CDR3 is 13 residues long. Deletions cut 0 bases from V and 7 bases from J, with 11 bases between.

J is TRBJ1-2 and V is TRBV19; D call uncertain. The V gene lost 5 bases and the J gene lost 3 bases, with 7 bases spanning the gap. This CDR3 region has 12 residues. Per germline, CDR1 LNHDA and CDR2 SQIVND (reference sequence). CDR3 in DNA: TGTGCCAGTAGTGTGCGGGACTATGGCTACACCTTC. This gives the protein CASSVRDYGYTF.

The V and J genes are TRBV5-5 and TRBJ1-5; weak D call: TRBD1 (6 bases). CDR1 and CDR2 (germline): SGHKS, YYEKEE (reference sequence). V lost 1 base to trimming and J lost 3 bases, with 11 bases between them. The CDR3 consists of 15 residues. CDR3 nucleotide sequence: TGTGCCAGCAGCTTGTTAGGGGGTGACAATCAGCCCCAGCATTTT. Translating it yields CASSLLGGDNQPQHF.

The V and J genes are TRBV7-9 and TRBJ2-3, with 7 bases that match TRBD1. Per the germline V gene, CDR1 is SEHNR and CDR2 is FQNEAQ (reference sequence). This CDR3 is 14 amino acids long. V gave up 5 bases and J gave up 1 base; unmatched junction bases: 3. CDR3 in amino acids: CASSQDRGTDTQYF. CDR3 in DNA: TGTGCCAGCAGCCAAGACAGGGGCACAGATACGCAGTATTTT.

The rearrangement joins TRBV29-1 to TRBJ2-1, with a possible D match to TRBD1 (6 bases). CDR1 and CDR2 from the germline V gene are SQVTM and ANQGSEA. The CDR3 is 13 residues long. Between the trimmed V and J ends, which lost 3 bases and 6 bases, there was a span of 12 bases. The CDR3 is CSVEGDIGNEQFF. Written as DNA, the CDR3 is TGCAGCGTTGAGGGGGACATCGGCAATGAGCAGTTCTTC.

The V call is TRBV6-2 or TRBV6-3, the J call TRBJ2-1, with 7 bases matching TRBD1. The CDR3 has 14 residues. CDR1 MNHEY and CDR2 SVGEGT come from the germline V gene. V was pared by 5 bases and J by 3 bases, with 4 bases of the junction left unmatched. CDR3 sequence (DNA): TGTGCCAGCAGTGACCGGGACAGCTACAATGAGCAGTTCTTC. It encodes CASSDRDSYNEQFF.

The genes are TRBV19 and TRBJ2-5; 7 bases are shared with TRBD2. Germline assignment: CDR1 LNHDA and CDR2 SQIVND (reference sequence). V was pared by 3 bases and J by 4 bases, with 2 bases of the junction left unmatched. The CDR3 has 13 residues. The CDR3 here is CASSMTSRETQYF. In DNA, the CDR3 is TGTGCCAGTAGTATGACTAGCAGAGAGACCCAGTACTTC.

The J gene is TRBJ1-1, the V gene TRBV6-5; 8 bases agree with TRBD1. The CDR3 totals 16 residues. V gave up 2 bases and J gave up 3 bases; unmatched junction bases: 8. Germline lookup yields CDR1 MNHEY and CDR2 SVGAGI. The CDR3 loop reads CASSYEGTGSYTEAFF. In DNA form, the CDR3 reads TGTGCCAGCAGTTACGAGGGGACAGGATCCTACACTGAAGCTTTCTTT.

The chain couples TRBV9 to TRBJ1-2; 7 positions match TRBD1. Unmatched junction bases numbered 13, after V lost 3 bases and J lost 8 bases. This CDR3 is 15 amino acids long. Germline CDR1 SGDLS, CDR2 YYNGEE. CDR3 in DNA: TGTGCCAGCAGCGCCCCAACGACAGGGTTCGGGGGCTACACCTTC. It encodes CASSAPTTGFGGYTF.

The chain recombines TRBV9 with TRBJ2-3; 15 bases map to TRBD2. The germline CDR1 and CDR2 sequences are SGDLS and YYNGEE. The CDR3 loop spans 20 amino acids. J lost 0 bases, V lost 4 bases, and 12 bases had no gene match. CDR3 in DNA: TGTGCCAGCAGCCACCGGACTAGCGGGAGGGACTTGGAAAGCACAGATACGCAGTATTTT. Encoded protein: CASSHRTSGRDLESTDTQYF.

This chain links TRBV13 with TRBJ2-7, with 9 bases fitting TRBD1. The CDR3 contains 14 residues. Losses at the gene ends were 3 bases for V and 6 bases for J; bases not matched to a gene: 6. Per the germline V gene, CDR1 is PRHDT and CDR2 is FYEKMQ (reference sequence). The CDR3 coding sequence is TGTGCCAGCAGCTTGAGACAGGGGGTGGGCGAGCAGTACTTC. Protein sequence: CASSLRQGVGEQYF.

This clone is a singleton in its sample. For the CDR3, the DNA is TGTGCCAGTAGACAGGGATTATCTAGCACAGATACGCAGTATTTT. This gives the protein CASRQGLSSTDTQYF. This chain joins TRBV19 and TRBJ2-3, with D tentatively TRBD1 (6 bases). V was shortened by 6 bases and J by 0 bases, with 13 bases between the two germline ends. CDR1 and CDR2 (germline): LNHDA, SQIVND (reference sequence). This CDR3 is 15 amino acids long.

This clone was counted a single time. The V and J genes are TRBV7-9 and TRBJ2-7; 7 bases align to TRBD1. In germline, CDR1 is SEHNR, CDR2 FQNEAQ (reference sequence). The V gene end was trimmed by 4 bases and the J gene end by 0 bases; junction bases not matched to a gene: 6. There are 15 residues in the CDR3. The CDR3 reads CASSSTGTDSYEQYF. The CDR3 DNA reads TGTGCCAGCAGCTCCACCGGGACAGACTCCTACGAGCAGTACTTC.

The V and J genes are TRBV7-3 and TRBJ2-2, with 10 bases identical to TRBD2. With V trimmed by 8 bases and J by 5 bases, 5 bases remained unmatched. CDR3 length: 14 amino acids. The germline gives CDR1 SGHTA, CDR2 FQGTGA. The CDR3 sequence: CASGASGRTGELFF. CDR3 coding DNA: TGTGCCAGCGGGGCTAGCGGGAGAACCGGGGAGCTGTTTTTT.

The V gene is TRBV5-1, the J gene TRBJ1-1; D possibly corresponds to TRBD1 (6 bases). The V and J ends lost 4 bases and 5 bases respectively, with 15 bases between them. Looked up from germline, CDR1 is SGHRS and CDR2 is YFSETQ. CDR3 length equals 14 residues. CDR3 DNA sequence: TGCGCCAGCAGCCCCCTTGGCAGGGGAACTGAAGCTTTCTTT. The encoded protein is CASSPLGRGTEAFF.

The rearrangement joins TRBV28 to TRBJ2-7, with 11 bases fitting TRBD2. CDR1 is MDHEN, CDR2 SYDVKM, per germline. The CDR3 runs 15 residues. Trimming cost V 6 bases and J 6 bases; bases outside gene matches: 10. The chain's CDR3 is CASRRRTSGRGEQYF. The CDR3 nucleotides read TGTGCCAGCAGACGACGCACTAGCGGGAGAGGCGAGCAGTACTTC. The full variable domain, in which reference TRBV28 and TRBJ2-7 provide the parts outside the CDR3, is DVKVTQSSRYLVKRTGEKVFLECVQDMDHENMFWYRQDPGLGLRLIYFSYDVKMKEKGDIPEGYSVSREKKERFSLILESASTNQTSMYLCASRRRTSGRGEQYFGPGTRLTVT.

This chain connects TRBV5-4 to TRBJ1-1; TRBD1 might be the D (5 bases). Germline loops: CDR1 SGHNT, CDR2 YYREEE (reference sequence). With 6 bases removed from V and 7 bases from J, the gap between germline ends came to 13 bases. This CDR3 comprises 12 residues. The DNA for the CDR3 is TGTGCCAGCACCAGAACGGGGGGTGAAGCTTTCTTT. Residues: CASTRTGGEAFF. Based on the CDR3 plus reference TRBV5-4 and TRBJ1-1, the full variable domain is ETGVTQSPTHLIKTRGQQVTLRCSSQSGHNTVSWYQQALGQGPQFIFQYYREEENGRGNFPPRFSGLQFPNYSSELNVNALELDDSALYLCASTRTGGEAFFGQGTRLTVV.

The rearrangement joins TRBV3-1 (or the pseudogene TRBV3-2) to TRBJ1-1, with D perhaps matching TRBD1 (6 bases). Germline CDR1 LGHDT, CDR2 YNNKEL (reference sequence). The germline V and J ends were trimmed by 6 bases and 6 bases, with 14 bases remaining between them. CDR3 length equals 13 residues. The CDR3 DNA sequence: TGTGCCAGCAGGCCAGGGGCGGCGGCTGAAGCTTTCTTT. Encoded protein: CASRPGAAAEAFF.

The DNA of the CDR3 is TGTGCCACCAGTTCTAGCACAGATACGCAGTATTTT. This codes for CATSSSTDTQYF. The rearrangement joins TRBV24-1 to TRBJ2-3; D remains unclear. V was cut by 6 bases and J by 0 bases, with 3 bases left in between. The CDR3 totals 12 residues. The V gene's germline CDR1 is KGHDR and CDR2 SFDVKD.

The CDR3 spells CASSLGGSGSYNEQFF. The CDR3 DNA is TGTGCCAGCAGTTTAGGAGGCTCTGGCTCCTACAATGAGCAGTTCTTC. This chain links TRBV27 with TRBJ2-1, with D possibly being TRBD2 (5 bases). CDR1 and CDR2 (germline): MNHEY, SMNVEV (reference sequence). The V end was cut by 2 bases, the J end by 0 bases, with 11 bases between. The length of the CDR3 is 16 residues.

The J gene is TRBJ1-5, the V gene TRBV18; 9 bases are shared with TRBD1. Trimming at V came to 4 bases and at J to 1 base, leaving 2 bases not matched to a gene. The CDR3 length is 15 residues. Germline CDR1 is KGHSH and CDR2 is LQKENI. The CDR3 loop reads CASSRDRVSNQPQHF. The CDR3 bases are TGTGCCAGCTCACGGGACAGGGTGAGCAATCAGCCCCAGCATTTT. The variable domain in full, completed from reference TRBV18 and TRBJ1-5, reads NAGVMQNPRHLVRRRGQEARLRCSPMKGHSHVYWYRQLPEEGLKFMVYLQKENIIDESGMPKERFSAEFPKEGPSILRIQQVVRGDSAAYFCASSRDRVSNQPQHFGDGTRLSIL.

J is TRBJ1-6 and V is TRBV4-1; no clear D gene. This CDR3 has 15 amino acids. Trimming shortened V by 4 bases and J by 4 bases, and 11 bases separated the two germline ends. CDR1 and CDR2 (germline): MGHRA, YSYEKL. CDR3 in DNA: TGCGCCAGCAGCCTCGGGGTACTTTATAATTCACCCCTCCACTTT. Translation: CASSLGVLYNSPLHF.

The CDR3 sequence: CASSSPAASVKFF. The CDR3 DNA follows: TGTGCCAGCAGTTCGCCTGCGGCTAGCGTTAAGTTCTTC. The chain links TRBV27 to TRBJ2-1; possibly TRBD2 for D (6 bases). V gave up 4 bases and J gave up 14 bases, with 18 bases separating them. The germline V gene has CDR1 MNHEY and CDR2 SMNVEV (reference sequence). This CDR3 has 13 residues.

The sample holds one count of this clone. This chain links TRBV9 with TRBJ1-2; D is unclear. With 0 bases removed from V and 2 bases from J, the gap between germline ends came to 11 bases. CDR3 length: 15 amino acids. Looked up from germline, CDR1 is SGDLS and CDR2 is YYNGEE. This CDR3 reads CASSVDTGRNYGYTF. In DNA form, the CDR3 reads TGTGCCAGCAGCGTAGATACGGGGAGAAACTATGGCTACACCTTC.

The chain carries TRBV3-1 (or the pseudogene TRBV3-2) and TRBJ1-4; weak D call: TRBD1 (6 bases). Germline values: CDR1 LGHDT, CDR2 YNNKEL (reference sequence). This CDR3 has 14 amino acids. V was clipped by 4 bases and J by 8 bases, with 14 bases between them. The CDR3 loop is CASSPSDRIEKLFF. The CDR3 nucleotides read TGTGCCAGCAGCCCTTCCGACAGGATCGAAAAACTGTTTTTT.

The chain employs TRBV5-1 and TRBJ2-4; 8 nucleotides align to TRBD2. Germline CDR1 and CDR2: SGHRS and YFSETQ. This CDR3 has 13 residues. Losses at the gene ends were 0 bases for V and 10 bases for J; bases not matched to a gene: 3. The CDR3 DNA reads TGCGCCAGCAGCTTGGACGGGAGGGGAATTCAGTACTTC. Its protein is CASSLDGRGIQYF. Full variable domain (missing parts from reference TRBV5-1 and TRBJ2-4): KAGVTQTPRYLIKTRGQQVTLSCSPISGHRSVSWYQQTPGQGLQFLFEYFSETQRNKGNFPGRFSGRQFSNSRSEMNVSTLELGDSALYLCASSLDGRGIQYFGAGTRLSVL.

The chain uses TRBV6-5 and TRBJ2-3, with 10 bases that match TRBD1. V shed 6 bases, J shed 7 bases, and the junction held 7 bases outside the gene matches. CDR1 MNHEY and CDR2 SVGAGI come from the germline V gene. CDR3 length: 14 amino acids. The CDR3, as DNA: TGTGCCAGCAGCCCGCGACAGGGGGCGTATACGCAGTATTTT. As protein: CASSPRQGAYTQYF.